These 13 T cell receptor beta chains came from one sample sequenced in a study of blood T cell repertoires in COVID-19. Clones were sequenced by immunoSEQ multiplex PCR, and TCRdb holds only the in-frame ones, with some missing. The repertoire holds some 100,000 clones, roughly 90% seen once, with approximately 1.6% in the top ten. Sequenced material: peripheral blood. These receptors all come from a human donor with active COVID-19. The donor label of this sample is uncertain.

This clone was seen just once. The CDR3 reads CASSQDRSFLSLHF. The CDR3 bases are TGCGCCAGCAGCCAAGACCGGAGTTTTTTGTCCCTCCACTTT. The rearrangement joins TRBV4-3 to TRBJ1-6; D remains ambiguous. The germline CDR1 and CDR2 sequences are LGHNA and YSLEER. The ends were cut back, 0 bases at V and 14 bases at J, with 14 bases in the middle. The CDR3 spans 14 residues.

The V gene is TRBV2, the J gene TRBJ1-2; D might be TRBD1 (5 bases). Trimming left V 5 bases short and J 4 bases short, with 26 bases between. The CDR3 is 18 amino acids. Germline CDR1 SNHLY, CDR2 FYNNEI. The CDR3 nucleotides read TGTGCCAGCAGTCTACCCCCCCTTTTCAGGACATCCTTCTATGGCTACACCTTC. This translates into CASSLPPLFRTSFYGYTF.

The gene calls are TRBV7-9 and TRBJ2-1, with 7 bases lining up with TRBD1. V was clipped by 4 bases and J by 2 bases; unmatched bases: 2. The CDR3 is 14 amino acids. CDR1 is SEHNR, CDR2 FQNEAQ, per germline (reference sequence). CDR3 sequence reads: CASSYRGPYNEQFF. In DNA form, the CDR3 reads TGTGCCAGCAGCTACAGGGGACCCTACAATGAGCAGTTCTTC.

The chain couples TRBV7-8 to TRBJ1-5; 8 nucleotides match TRBD1. CDR3 length: 17 residues. With V trimmed by 5 bases and J by 5 bases, 14 bases remained unmatched. The germline gives CDR1 SGHVS, CDR2 FQNEAQ. Here the CDR3 DNA reads TGTGCCAGCAGCCCCCACCGCCCAGACAGGGGCCATCAGCCCCAGCATTTT. Translated, it gives CASSPHRPDRGHQPQHF.

This chain uses TRBV6-2 or TRBV6-3 with TRBJ2-7, with D possibly being TRBD2 (5 bases). CDR3 length: 15 amino acids. Germline V gene data show CDR1 as MNHEY and CDR2 as SVGEGT. Between the trimmed V and J ends, which lost 2 bases and 3 bases, there was a span of 14 bases. The CDR3 region is CASSYVGKGVYEQYF. In DNA, the CDR3 is TGTGCCAGCAGTTACGTGGGGAAGGGAGTCTACGAGCAGTACTTC.

The V call is TRBV6-2 or TRBV6-3, the J call TRBJ1-2; perhaps TRBD1 as D (6 bases). V dropped 3 bases and J dropped 4 bases, with 9 bases sitting between them. The CDR3 sequence is 13 residues long. In germline, CDR1 is MNHEY, CDR2 SVGEGT. The CDR3 spells CASSYRTVYGYTF. The CDR3 DNA reads TGTGCCAGCAGTTATAGGACAGTCTATGGCTACACCTTC.

The V call is TRBV7-2, the J call TRBJ2-7; TRBD2 matches at 8 bases. The CDR3 spans 14 residues. The germline V gene has CDR1 SGHTA and CDR2 FQGNSA. Unmatched junction bases numbered 3, after V lost 5 bases and J lost 0 bases. The CDR3 spells CASSPGGFSYEQYF. CDR3 in DNA: TGTGCCAGCAGCCCGGGGGGGTTCTCCTACGAGCAGTACTTC.

V and J are TRBV13 and TRBJ2-7; 8 nucleotides align to TRBD2. Germline CDR1 and CDR2: PRHDT and FYEKMQ (reference sequence). V lost 6 bases to trimming and J lost 5 bases; unmatched junction nucleotides: 6. The CDR3 runs 13 residues. The CDR3 nucleotides read TGTGCCAGCAGGCGGACTAGCTTCCACGAGCAGTACTTC. As protein: CASRRTSFHEQYF.

The V call is TRBV27, the J call TRBJ2-7, with 9 nucleotides matching TRBD1. Germline V gene data show CDR1 as MNHEY and CDR2 as SMNVEV (reference sequence). Trimming cost V 6 bases and J 4 bases; bases outside gene matches: 4. The CDR3 runs to 13 residues. The CDR3 loop is CASRTGGAYEQYF. The CDR3 DNA sequence: TGTGCCAGCAGGACAGGGGGGGCATACGAGCAGTACTTC.

This clone was picked up one time. The chain is built from TRBV6-2 or TRBV6-3 and TRBJ2-3; TRBD2 matches 11 bases. This CDR3 is 18 amino acids long. The ends lost 2 bases at V and 4 bases at J; junction bases unmatched: 11. Germline V lookup: CDR1 MNHEY, CDR2 SVGEGT. CDR3 coding DNA: TGTGCCAGCAGTTACGGCGTAGTTAGCGGGGGGGCGGCAGATACGCAGTATTTT. It specifies CASSYGVVSGGAADTQYF.

The chain is built from TRBV6-5 and TRBJ1-5, with 8 bases that match TRBD1. The V gene's germline CDR1 is MNHEY and CDR2 SVGAGI. Trimming at V came to 6 bases and at J to 2 bases, leaving 3 bases not matched to a gene. The CDR3 is 14 amino acids. CDR3 DNA sequence: TGTGCCAGCAGGACGACAGGGGGCAATCAGCCCCAGCATTTT. This sequence encodes CASRTTGGNQPQHF.

The rearrangement joins TRBV2 to TRBJ1-2; D not resolved. Germline CDR1 SNHLY, CDR2 FYNNEI. The CDR3 runs 13 residues. V lost 4 bases and J 4 bases, leaving 10 bases between the germline ends. In nucleotides, the CDR3 is TGTGCCAGCAGTGTCGAGGGATTCTATGGCTACACCTTC. It codes for CASSVEGFYGYTF.

The J gene is TRBJ2-3, the V gene TRBV4-3; 16 bases line up with TRBD2. The CDR3 runs 16 residues. V lost 4 bases and J lost 5; bases outside the gene matches: 3. Germline assignment: CDR1 LGHNA and CDR2 YSLEER. The CDR3 nucleotides read TGCGCCAGCAGCCCGGGACTAGCGGGGGGGCAAGATACGCAGTATTTT. Amino acid sequence: CASSPGLAGGQDTQYF.